This T cell receptor (beta chain) is drawn from a study of blood T cells in healthy people across ages. The germline CDR1 and CDR2 sequences are LGHNA and YSLEER. This CDR3 is built from 21 residues. Trimming cost V 0 bases and J 3 bases; bases outside gene matches: 16. Combining a sample-barcoded 5' primer with a J-beta primer mix, a second PCR ran for 7 to 11 cycles. MiXCR was run by TCRdb on the 5' RACE reads, yielding one entry per CDR3 protein. The data hold roughly 500,000 distinct CDR3 sequences, with 25% to 30% observed a single time. The sample was blood. The receptor was isolated from a woman in her seventies in good health. The chain combines TRBV4-3 with TRBJ2-3; the match to TRBD2 covers 12 bases. CDR3 sequence: CASSQEWKASGGVGRTDTQYF. The CDR3 DNA is TGCGCCAGCAGCCAAGAGTGGAAGGCTAGCGGGGGGGTAGGTAGAACAGATACGCAGTATTTT.